The T cell receptor beta chain described here comes from a study of T cell responses to AZD1222 COVID-19 vaccine. Broader study findings: There were mostly white British donors and more females than males, and clonal diversity was possibly underestimated. Unmutated variant regions reportedly attract nearly half of all spike-specific TCRs. Just a handful of people given AZD1222 tested seropositive at baseline.

V shed 2 bases and J 5 bases; nucleotides not matched to a gene: 6. This CDR3 has 16 amino acids. Germline V CDR1 and CDR2: MNHNY, SVGAGI (reference sequence). Comment on this clone: Its specificity is not known.

The assay was immunoSEQ multiplex PCR, and TCRdb's table has in-frame clones only and misses some. The sample lists fewer than 120,000 clones, about 87% occurring once. The analysis combined second doses at about 4 or about 12 weeks. The sequencing used peripheral blood, collected 28 days after the second AZD1222 dose. This sequence joins TRBV6-6 and TRBJ2-5; 12 bases match TRBD1. The receptor was derived from an adult who received the AZD1222 COVID-19 vaccine. The CDR3 sequence: CASSYGDRGLGETQYF. In DNA, the CDR3 is TGTGCCAGCAGTTACGGGGACAGGGGGCTAGGGGAGACCCAGTACTTC.